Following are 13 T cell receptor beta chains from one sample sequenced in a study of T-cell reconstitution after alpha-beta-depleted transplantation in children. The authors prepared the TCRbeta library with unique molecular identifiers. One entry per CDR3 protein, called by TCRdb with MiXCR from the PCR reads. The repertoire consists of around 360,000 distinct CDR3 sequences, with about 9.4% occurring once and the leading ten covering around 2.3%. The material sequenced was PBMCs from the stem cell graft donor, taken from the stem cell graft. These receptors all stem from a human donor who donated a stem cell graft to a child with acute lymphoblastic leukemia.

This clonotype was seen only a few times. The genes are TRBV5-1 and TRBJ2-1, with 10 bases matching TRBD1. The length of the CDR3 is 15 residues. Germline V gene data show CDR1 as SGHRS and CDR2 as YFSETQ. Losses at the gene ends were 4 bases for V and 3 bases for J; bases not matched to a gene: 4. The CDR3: CASSIGTGDYNEQFF. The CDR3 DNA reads TGCGCCAGCAGCATCGGGACAGGGGACTACAATGAGCAGTTCTTC.

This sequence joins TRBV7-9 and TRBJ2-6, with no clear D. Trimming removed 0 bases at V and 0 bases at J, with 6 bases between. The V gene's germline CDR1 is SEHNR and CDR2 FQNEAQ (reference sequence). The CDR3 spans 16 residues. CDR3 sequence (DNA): TGTGCCAGCAGCTTAGCGAGTGGCTCTGGGGCCAACGTCCTGACTTTC. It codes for CASSLASGSGANVLTF.

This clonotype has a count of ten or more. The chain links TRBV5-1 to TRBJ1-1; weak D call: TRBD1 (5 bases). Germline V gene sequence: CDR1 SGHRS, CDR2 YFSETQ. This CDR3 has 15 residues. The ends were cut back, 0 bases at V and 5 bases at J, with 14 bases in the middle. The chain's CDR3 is CASSLGGSGGTEAFF. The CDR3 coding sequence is TGCGCCAGCAGCTTGGGAGGGTCCGGGGGGACTGAAGCTTTCTTT.

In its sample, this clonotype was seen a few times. CDR3 loop: CSAGQGRTEAFF. In nucleotides, the CDR3 is TGCAGTGCTGGACAGGGGCGCACTGAAGCTTTCTTT. The genes are TRBV20-1 and TRBJ1-1, with 9 bases aligning to TRBD1. Germline values: CDR1 DFQATT, CDR2 SNEGSKA (reference sequence). V gave up 5 bases and J gave up 4 bases; unmatched junction bases: 2. This CDR3 has 12 amino acids.

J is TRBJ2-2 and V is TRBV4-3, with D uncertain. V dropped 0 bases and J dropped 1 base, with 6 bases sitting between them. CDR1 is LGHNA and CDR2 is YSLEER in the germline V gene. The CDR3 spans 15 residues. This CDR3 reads CASSQDPGNTGELFF. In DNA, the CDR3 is TGCGCCAGCAGCCAAGATCCGGGGAACACCGGGGAGCTGTTTTTT.

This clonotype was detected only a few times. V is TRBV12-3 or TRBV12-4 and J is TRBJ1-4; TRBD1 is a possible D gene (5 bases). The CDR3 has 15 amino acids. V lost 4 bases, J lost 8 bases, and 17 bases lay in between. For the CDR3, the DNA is TGTGCCAGCAGTTCCCGGGCAGGGTCGAGGGAAAAACTGTTTTTT. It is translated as CASSSRAGSREKLFF.

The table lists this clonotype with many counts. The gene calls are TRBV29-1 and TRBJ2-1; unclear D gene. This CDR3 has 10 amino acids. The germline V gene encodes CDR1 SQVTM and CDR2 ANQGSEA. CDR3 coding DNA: TGCAGTAATTTGGGGAATGAGCAGTTCTTC. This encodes CSNLGNEQFF.

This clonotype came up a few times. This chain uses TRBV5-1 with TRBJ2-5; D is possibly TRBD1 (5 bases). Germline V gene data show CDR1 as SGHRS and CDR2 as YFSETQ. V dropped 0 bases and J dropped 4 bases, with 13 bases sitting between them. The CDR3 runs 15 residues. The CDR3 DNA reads TGCGCCAGCAGCTTGGCTCAGGGAATTTCAGAGACCCAGTACTTC. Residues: CASSLAQGISETQYF.

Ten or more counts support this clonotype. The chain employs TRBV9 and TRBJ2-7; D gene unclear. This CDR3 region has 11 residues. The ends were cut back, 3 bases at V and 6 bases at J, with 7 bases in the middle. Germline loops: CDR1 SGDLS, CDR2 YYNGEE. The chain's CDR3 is CASSDSSEQYF. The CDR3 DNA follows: TGTGCCAGCAGCGACAGCAGCGAGCAGTACTTC.

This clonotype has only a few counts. CDR3 sequence (DNA): TGTGCCAGCAGCTTGGTAGCGACTGACGAGCAGTACTTC. Amino acid sequence: CASSLVATDEQYF. The rearrangement links TRBV5-5 to TRBJ2-7; D possibly corresponds to TRBD2 (5 bases). The CDR3 extends over 13 amino acids. CDR1 is SGHKS and CDR2 is YYEKEE in the germline V gene (reference sequence). Between the trimmed V and J ends, which lost 0 bases and 5 bases, there was a span of 9 bases.

The CDR3 DNA follows: TGTGCCAGCAGTCCCGGGCCTCCCGGGGAGCAGTTCTTC. The encoded protein is CASSPGPPGEQFF. V usage is TRBV7-3 and J usage is TRBJ2-1; no clear D. The CDR3 loop spans 13 amino acids. CDR1 and CDR2 (germline): SGHTA, FQGTGA. The V end lost 6 bases, the J end lost 10 bases, and 16 bases lay between the germline ends.

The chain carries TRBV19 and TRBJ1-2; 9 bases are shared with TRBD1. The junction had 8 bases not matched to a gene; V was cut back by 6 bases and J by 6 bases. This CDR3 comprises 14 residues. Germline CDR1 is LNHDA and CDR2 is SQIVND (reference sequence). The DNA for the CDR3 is TGTGCCAGTAGCACTTGGACAGGGGAAGATGGCTACACCTTC. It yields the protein CASSTWTGEDGYTF. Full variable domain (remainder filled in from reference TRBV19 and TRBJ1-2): DGGITQSPKYLFRKEGQNVTLSCEQNLNHDAMYWYRQDPGQGLRLIYYSQIVNDFQKGDIAEGYSVSREKKESFPLTVTSAQKNPTAFYLCASSTWTGEDGYTFGSGTRLTVV.

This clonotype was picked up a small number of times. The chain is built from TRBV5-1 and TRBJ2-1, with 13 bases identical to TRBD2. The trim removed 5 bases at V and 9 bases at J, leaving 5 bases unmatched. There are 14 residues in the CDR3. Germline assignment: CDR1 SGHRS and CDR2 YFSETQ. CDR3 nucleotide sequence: TGCGCCAGCAGACGGACTAGCGGGAGTGGTGAGCAGTTCTTC. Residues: CASRRTSGSGEQFF.